One and the same sample provided the 16 T cell receptor beta chains below, sequenced in a study of beta chain features in type 1 diabetes listed by TCRdb under 2018. Receptor libraries were prepared by the immunoSEQ multiplex PCR assay. The entire amount of isolated RNA was reverse transcribed using the High Capacity cDNA Reverse Transcription Kit, so the sequenced TCRB transcripts were expressed ones. The immuneACCESS repertoire file appears here via TCRdb, limited to in-frame rearrangements. These files lack a portion of the clones; in checked studies, under half of the deficit traces to unresolved V genes, and the cause of the others is not known. In this sample the table shows around 250,000 clones, 27% of which occur a single time. About 3.9% of the sample goes to the ten largest clones. The sample consisted of central memory CD4+ T cells from blood. The origin of the receptors is a man between 25 and 39 years old in good health.

This clone showed up many times. This chain uses TRBV11-3 with TRBJ2-1, with unresolved D. The CDR3 has 12 amino acids. Looked up from germline, CDR1 is SGHNT and CDR2 is YENEEA. Trimming removed 0 bases at V and 7 bases at J, with 4 bases between. The CDR3 reads CASSLERNEQFF. CDR3 coding DNA: TGTGCCAGCAGCTTAGAACGGAATGAGCAGTTCTTC.

This clone was seen a handful of times. V gene TRBV18 combines with J gene TRBJ2-2; D is unclear. Trimming shortened V by 5 bases and J by 6 bases, and 10 bases separated the two germline ends. This CDR3 contains 13 residues. The germline CDR1 and CDR2 sequences are KGHSH and LQKENI. The CDR3 DNA reads TGTGCCAGCTCAGCGACCCAGTCCGGGGAGCTGTTTTTT. Protein product: CASSATQSGELFF.

The chain employs TRBV29-1 and TRBJ2-5, with D unclear. The DNA end is a closer match to TRBJ2-7, so the J assignment may be wrong. The CDR3 extends over 13 amino acids. Germline loops: CDR1 SQVTM, CDR2 ANQGSEA. CDR3 DNA sequence: TGCAGCGTTGTGCGGACGGACTCCTACGAGCAGTACTTC. Its protein is CSVVRTDSYEQYF.

The chain has TRBV5-4 and TRBJ2-5; no definite D call. V shed 0 bases and J shed 1 base, with 7 bases lying between them. CDR3 length equals 14 residues. CDR1 is SGHNT, CDR2 YYREEE, per germline (reference sequence). The CDR3, as DNA: TGTGCCAGCAGCTTGGCGTTAGGCCAAGAGACCCAGTACTTC. It specifies CASSLALGQETQYF.

This chain's CDR3 is CASSLDLQGEQFF. For the CDR3, the DNA is TGTGCCAGCAGCTTGGATCTCCAAGGGGAGCAGTTCTTC. V is TRBV5-6 and J is TRBJ2-1, with no clear D. The germline V and J ends were trimmed by 0 bases and 10 bases, with 11 bases remaining between them. CDR3 length: 13 amino acids. Germline loops: CDR1 SGHDT, CDR2 YYEEEE.

The chain recombines TRBV5-1 with TRBJ2-1; the D gene is possibly TRBD2 (6 bases). V gave up 0 bases and J gave up 3 bases, with 10 bases separating them. Looked up from germline, CDR1 is SGHRS and CDR2 is YFSETQ. CDR3 size: 15 residues. CDR3 DNA sequence: TGCGCCAGCAGCTTGGCCGGCGGGGACTACAATGAGCAGTTCTTC. Amino acids: CASSLAGGDYNEQFF. Supplemented by reference TRBV5-1 and TRBJ2-1, the full variable domain reads KAGVTQTPRYLIKTRGQQVTLSCSPISGHRSVSWYQQTPGQGLQFLFEYFSETQRNKGNFPGRFSGRQFSNSRSEMNVSTLELGDSALYLCASSLAGGDYNEQFFGPGTRLTVL.

The chain recombines TRBV15 with TRBJ2-3; 7 nucleotides match TRBD2. Per the germline V gene, CDR1 is LNHNV and CDR2 is YYDKDF (reference sequence). This CDR3 has 16 amino acids. The V segment lost 0 bases and the J segment 3 bases; nucleotides outside the gene matches: 6. The CDR3 DNA reads as TGTGCCACCAGCAGAGAAGGCGGGGGAGCAACAGATACGCAGTATTTT. Protein product: CATSREGGGATDTQYF.

This clone occurred a few times. The chain combines TRBV20-1 with TRBJ2-5, with D unclear. CDR1 is DFQATT and CDR2 is SNEGSKA in the germline V gene (reference sequence). Trimming removed 6 bases from V and 1 base from J, with 6 bases in between. The CDR3 totals 11 residues. The CDR3 DNA reads as TGCAGTGCGGTGATCCAAGAGACCCAGTACTTC. Amino acids: CSAVIQETQYF.

The J gene is TRBJ2-3, the V gene TRBV4-1, with D hard to call. There are 15 residues in the CDR3. Deletions cut 4 bases from V and 2 bases from J, with 13 bases between. CDR1 and CDR2 from the germline V gene are MGHRA and YSYEKL. CDR3 residues: CASSPWGGVTDTQYF. In nucleotides, the CDR3 is TGCGCCAGCAGCCCCTGGGGTGGGGTCACAGATACGCAGTATTTT.

A note on this clone: A much larger clonotype is one base distant, so this may be a read error. The chain recombines TRBV13 with TRBJ2-7; maybe TRBD1 (5 bases). V was trimmed by 4 bases and J by 4 bases, leaving 11 bases between them. The V gene's germline CDR1 is PRHDT and CDR2 FYEKMQ (reference sequence). The CDR3 is made up of 13 amino acids. Here the CDR3 reads CASSSLGRYEQYF. Written as DNA, the CDR3 is TGTGCCAGCAGCTCCCTGGGGCGTTACGAGCAGTACTTC.

The table lists this clone with a few counts. This chain uses TRBV7-2 with TRBJ2-3; 10 bases match TRBD1. Unmatched junction bases numbered 3, after V lost 2 bases and J lost 4 bases. There are 15 residues in the CDR3. Germline CDR1 reads SGHTA; CDR2 reads FQGNSA. The CDR3 loop reads CASSLIGQGADTQYF. The CDR3 nucleotides read TGTGCCAGCAGCTTAATTGGACAGGGGGCAGATACGCAGTATTTT.

The chain employs TRBV5-4 and TRBJ2-1, with D tentatively TRBD2 (5 bases). The CDR3 has 14 residues. Germline assignment: CDR1 SGHNT and CDR2 YYREEE (reference sequence). The V and J ends lost 6 bases and 4 bases respectively, with 14 bases between them. The CDR3 here is CASTTMAGYNEQFF. The CDR3 DNA is TGTGCCAGCACTACAATGGCGGGTTACAATGAGCAGTTCTTC.

There are many counts of this clone. The chain couples TRBV19 to TRBJ2-4; 7 nucleotides line up with TRBD1. CDR1 LNHDA and CDR2 SQIVND come from the germline V gene (reference sequence). This CDR3 has 16 amino acids. Trimming at V came to 5 bases and at J to 0 bases, leaving 7 bases not matched to a gene. Here the CDR3 reads CASSVGTALAKNIQYF. The CDR3 bases are TGTGCCAGTAGTGTCGGGACAGCCTTAGCCAAAAACATTCAGTACTTC.

The chain couples TRBV29-1 to TRBJ2-5; perhaps TRBD2 as D (5 bases). Germline CDR1 reads SQVTM; CDR2 reads ANQGSEA. The CDR3 sequence is 12 residues long. V shed 6 bases and J shed 1 base, with 9 bases lying between them. The CDR3 sequence is CSVEDCQETQYF. The CDR3 DNA sequence: TGCAGCGTCGAGGACTGCCAAGAGACCCAGTACTTC.

This chain joins TRBV29-1 and TRBJ2-6; the D is unclear. V was trimmed by 5 bases and J by 0 bases, leaving 11 bases between them. Germline V gene data show CDR1 as SQVTM and CDR2 as ANQGSEA. The CDR3 spans 15 residues. This CDR3 reads CSVRSLGSGANVLTF. As DNA, the CDR3 is TGCAGCGTTCGTTCTCTTGGCTCTGGGGCCAACGTCCTGACTTTC.

The chain joins TRBV5-1 to TRBJ2-3, with 9 positions matching TRBD2. Germline V gives CDR1 SGHRS, CDR2 YFSETQ. The junction had 12 bases not matched to a gene; V was cut back by 7 bases and J by 3 bases. The CDR3 sequence is 16 residues long. The CDR3, as DNA: TGCGCCAGCGTGATGGGACTAGCCGAATTTACAGATACGCAGTATTTT. Translating it yields CASVMGLAEFTDTQYF.